Here is one TCR beta chain with its context. As yet, its antigen is unknown. Previously published methods and listed TCR primers were used for the bulk TCR libraries. TCRdb used MiXCR to reprocess the PCR reads, holding one entry per CDR3 protein. The sample yields around 100,000 distinct CDR3 sequences, 35% seen once. The sample is drawn from a study of molecular identifiers for immune sequencing clone quantification. Study as a whole: Four of five RNA aliquots from roughly 21,000 or 96,000 naive CD8 T cells were sequenced. Broader study findings: Among around 1 million naive cells, spiked Jurkat TCR RNA from a single cell was reportedly detectable. It was shown that clones above 20 RNA copies held over 99% of effector molecules, but under 1% in naive cells.

This CDR3 spans 14 amino acids. V was shortened by 6 bases and J by 2 bases, with 13 bases between the two germline ends. The clonotype comes from a human donor in good health. Some libraries in this study had Jurkat cell RNA spiked in. Sequencing was done on a sample of naive CD8+ T cells from blood, with Jurkat cell RNA spiked in. Subset reported: FACS-sorted CD8+CD4-CCR7+CD45RA+ naive T cells. The chain carries TRBV12-3 or TRBV12-4 and TRBJ2-5, with D hard to call. The CDR3 reads CASSWVDLQETQYF. CDR3 in DNA: TGTGCCAGCAGCTGGGTCGACCTACAAGAGACCCAGTACTTC.